The text below deals with one TCR beta chain. It has no known antigen specificity. Per-base quality was not reported, and no clone a single base away is much larger than it. The junction shows trimming of 4 bases on V and 6 bases on J, and the gene matches do not reach 14 bases of it. The CDR3, cysteine through phenylalanine, is 17 amino acids long. Only CDR3 DNA remains: 51 bases, in frame from the first base. Looking up the germline V gene yields CDR1 ENHRY and CDR2 SYGVKD. Library generation was performed with the immunoSEQ multiplex PCR assay. TCR beta CDR3 sequencing was performed on DNA from the cultured, isolated CD4+ T cells. The paper's processing steps were these. Non-productive TCR sequences were removed and reads were trimmed to the CDR3 region, keeping CDR3s of at least 7 amino acids. The MANAFEST web app was used to pick out antigen-specific clonotypes by comparing their expansion in peptide wells with that in reference cultures. Positive clones required FDR<0.05 expansion versus reference and all other wells, odds ratio above 5, and frequency above 0.1% in two replicate wells. A clonotype was called cross-reactive if it was significantly expanded both in SARS-CoV-2 spike wells and in at least one common cold coronavirus spike condition. Levenshtein distance calculated with the stringdist R package was used to assess CDR3 similarity, and unrooted trees were constructed with ape in R 3.6.1. TCRdb provides this immuneACCESS table in a form limited to in-frame rearrangements. Some clones are lacking; in checked studies, under half of them reflect an unresolved V gene, and why the rest are absent is not known. That table furnishes V, J and clone size, whereas the DNA furnished D and trimming. The sample table lists 28,000 or so clones, 65% to 75% of them with a count of one. Of the sample, roughly a tenth falls within the top ten clones.

The data originate from a study of vaccination effects on CD4 cells after COVID-19 (dated 2022 in TCRdb). General notes on the study: Participants received two doses of either the BNT162b2 or the mRNA-1273 mRNA SARS-CoV-2 vaccine. Cultures from other donors in the study were sequenced using the Oncomine TCR Beta short-read assay on an Illumina iSeq 100. A total of 9 to 11 COVID-19 convalescent patients and 4 SARS-CoV-2-naive healthy vaccine recipients were included in the full study. In both COVID-19 convalescent patients and infection-naive vaccine recipients, the study compared SARS-CoV-2 spike-specific CD4+ TCR repertoires from before mRNA vaccination with those from after it. The study at large found these results: Both infection-induced and vaccine-induced clones contracted markedly at late post-vaccination timepoints, which is consistent with waning T cell responses. Limitations of the study were the small number of convalescent patients and the absence of early post-infection timepoints. In healthy vaccine recipients, vaccine-induced clones were almost all SARS-CoV-2 mono-reactive, with only 1 of 255 cross-reactive with common cold coronaviruses.

In the ViraFEST assay, PBMC were stimulated with viral peptide pools, and antigen-specific CD4+ T cell clonotypes were then identified by expansion using TCR sequencing. After more than 9 days of culture, CD4+ T cells were isolated with the EasySep CD4+ T cell isolation kit. The absence of prior SARS-CoV-2 infection in healthy vaccine recipients was confirmed by negative nucleocapsid antibodies before and after vaccination. Each well held more than 1.5 million PBMC cultured in IMDM containing roughly 5.1% human AB serum, roughly 9.6 IU/ml IL-2 and gentamicin, along with approximately 10 ug/ml peptides. Half of the culture medium was replaced with fresh IL-2-containing medium on days 3 and 7. Unless noted otherwise, every peptide stimulation condition was grown in triplicate wells. PBMC were separated from whole blood using Ficoll-Paque Plus gradient centrifugation and were then either cryopreserved at -140C or used fresh. The overlapping peptide pools covered the spike proteins of SARS-CoV-2 and of the common cold coronaviruses HCoV-NL63, HCoV-OC43 and HCoV-229E. The QIAamp micro DNA kit was used to extract genomic DNA from the cultured CD4+ T cells.

The chain was built from TRBV10-3 and TRBJ2-1; TRBD2 fits 8 bases in the junction. The starting material was CD4+ T cells from PBMCs cultured with SARS-CoV-2 spike peptides, obtained before COVID-19 vaccination. The sample's cell subset or site label is to be understood as: SARS-CoV-2 spike overlapping peptide pool stimulation. The sequence derives from a human donor who received a COVID-19 vaccine. The nucleotide sequence reads as follows: TGTGCCATCAGTGGGGCCCTCGGAGCGGGGGAACGCAATGAGCAGTTCTTC. It encodes CAISGALGAGERNEQFF.